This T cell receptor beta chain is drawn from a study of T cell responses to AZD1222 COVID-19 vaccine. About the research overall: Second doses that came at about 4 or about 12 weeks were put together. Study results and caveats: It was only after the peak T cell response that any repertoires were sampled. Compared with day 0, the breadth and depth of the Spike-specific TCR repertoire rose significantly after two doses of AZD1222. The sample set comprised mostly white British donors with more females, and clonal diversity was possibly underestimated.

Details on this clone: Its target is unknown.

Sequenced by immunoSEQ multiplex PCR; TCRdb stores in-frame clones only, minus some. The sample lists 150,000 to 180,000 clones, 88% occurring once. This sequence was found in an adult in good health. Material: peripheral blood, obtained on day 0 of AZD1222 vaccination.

In nucleotides, the CDR3 is TGTGCCAGCAGTGACCCGGGACGTTTGGGGGGGAGCAATCAGCCCCAGCATTTT. Encoded protein: CASSDPGRLGGSNQPQHF. V gene TRBV6-1 combines with J gene TRBJ1-5, with D tentatively TRBD1 (5 bases). Germline V gene data show CDR1 as MNHNS and CDR2 as SASEGT. Trimming removed 3 bases from V and 1 base from J, with 19 bases in between. The CDR3 covers 18 residues.